Listed below are T cell receptor beta chains from one sample, sequenced in a study of blood T cell repertoires in COVID-19. Data came from immunoSEQ multiplex PCR; TCRdb stores just in-frame clones and leaves some out. This table has almost 400,000 clones, more than 75% appearing once. The sequenced sample was peripheral blood. The origin of the receptors is a woman in her sixties or seventies with COVID-19, enrolled during active disease. The CDR3 runs from the conserved cysteine through the conserved F or W. A D gene is named only where the DNA matches it firmly. Not every row has a clone size; where given, it reads once, few, many or a size class.

j_call: TRBJ1-3
clone_size: -
v_call: TRBV2
d_call: -
cdr3_aa: CASRDQGHSGNTIYF
cdr3_nt: TGTGCCAGCAGAGACCAGGGGCACTCTGGAAACACCATATATTTT

j_call: TRBJ1-4
clone_size: few
v_call: TRBV7-9
d_call: TRBD1
cdr3_aa: CASSTDRGAGEKLFF
cdr3_nt: TGTGCCAGCAGTACGGACAGGGGTGCTGGTGAAAAACTGTTTTTT

j_call: TRBJ1-2
clone_size: -
v_call: TRBV5-6
d_call: -
cdr3_aa: CASSSYHPGALYQDYTF
cdr3_nt: TGTGCCAGCAGCTCATATCACCCTGGGGCCCTCTATCAGGACTACACCTTC

j_call: TRBJ2-5
clone_size: -
v_call: TRBV7-7
d_call: TRBD1
cdr3_aa: CASPEHGTGGGETQYF
cdr3_nt: TGTGCTAGCCCCGAACACGGGACAGGGGGCGGGGAGACCCAGTACTTC

j_call: TRBJ1-6
clone_size: -
v_call: TRBV3-1/TRBV3-2
d_call: -
cdr3_aa: CASSQHLSSYNSPLHF
cdr3_nt: TGTGCCAGCAGCCAACATCTGAGCTCCTATAATTCACCCCTCCACTTT

j_call: TRBJ2-5
clone_size: -
v_call: TRBV15
d_call: -
cdr3_aa: CATSRENGLGQETQYF
cdr3_nt: TGTGCCACCAGCAGAGAGAATGGCCTAGGACAAGAGACCCAGTACTTC

j_call: TRBJ1-6
clone_size: -
v_call: TRBV5-5
d_call: -
cdr3_aa: CASSLGQANSPLHF
cdr3_nt: TGTGCCAGCAGCTTGGGACAGGCGAATTCACCCCTCCACTTT

j_call: TRBJ1-1
clone_size: -
v_call: TRBV2
d_call: -
cdr3_aa: CASSLRSSGTEAFF
cdr3_nt: TGTGCCAGCAGCCTACGGTCCTCGGGGACTGAAGCTTTCTTT

j_call: TRBJ2-7
clone_size: -
v_call: TRBV24-1
d_call: -
cdr3_aa: CATSRGHQGYEQYF
cdr3_nt: TGTGCCACCAGTCGGGGACACCAGGGCTACGAGCAGTACTTC

j_call: TRBJ1-5
clone_size: -
v_call: TRBV14
d_call: -
cdr3_aa: CASSYDLRQPQHF
cdr3_nt: TGTGCCAGCAGCTATGACCTCAGGCAGCCCCAGCATTTT

j_call: TRBJ1-1
clone_size: -
v_call: TRBV6-2/TRBV6-3
d_call: TRBD1
cdr3_aa: CASSSGTGIARAEAFF
cdr3_nt: TGTGCCAGCAGTTCCGGGACAGGCATCGCCCGTGCTGAAGCTTTCTTT

j_call: TRBJ2-5
clone_size: -
v_call: TRBV6-5
d_call: -
cdr3_aa: CASSSSRETQYF
cdr3_nt: TGTGCCAGCAGTTCCTCCCGAGAGACCCAGTACTTC

j_call: TRBJ1-6
clone_size: -
v_call: TRBV7-8
d_call: TRBD1
cdr3_aa: CASSLLLRDRVMNSPLHF
cdr3_nt: TGTGCCAGCAGCTTATTGCTCCGGGACAGGGTTATGAATTCACCCCTCCACTTT

j_call: TRBJ1-1
clone_size: -
v_call: TRBV6-5
d_call: -
cdr3_aa: CASSYRMDSMNTEAFF
cdr3_nt: TGTGCCAGCAGTTACCGCATGGACAGCATGAACACTGAAGCTTTCTTT

j_call: TRBJ1-5
clone_size: -
v_call: TRBV19
d_call: -
cdr3_aa: CASIVSGDNSNQPQHF
cdr3_nt: TGTGCCAGTATCGTATCAGGGGATAATAGCAATCAGCCCCAGCATTTT

j_call: TRBJ1-6
clone_size: -
v_call: TRBV2
d_call: TRBD1
cdr3_aa: CASSADREPSPLHF
cdr3_nt: TGTGCCAGCAGCGCCGACAGGGAACCTTCACCCCTCCACTTT

j_call: TRBJ1-3
clone_size: -
v_call: TRBV14
d_call: TRBD1
cdr3_aa: CASSPTGTGYSGNTIYF
cdr3_nt: TGTGCCAGCAGCCCCACCGGGACAGGGTACTCTGGAAACACCATATATTTT

j_call: TRBJ1-1
clone_size: -
v_call: TRBV27
d_call: TRBD1
cdr3_aa: CASKPQGARTEAFF
cdr3_nt: TGTGCCAGCAAACCCCAGGGGGCGCGAACTGAAGCTTTCTTT

j_call: TRBJ1-5
clone_size: -
v_call: TRBV28
d_call: -
cdr3_aa: CASSLIGQRNNQPQHF
cdr3_nt: TGTGCCAGCAGTTTAATTGGACAGCGAAACAATCAGCCCCAGCATTTT

j_call: TRBJ1-1
clone_size: -
v_call: TRBV10-1
d_call: -
cdr3_aa: CASSARENTEAFF
cdr3_nt: TGCGCCAGCAGTGCCAGGGAAAACACTGAAGCTTTCTTT

j_call: TRBJ1-1
clone_size: -
v_call: TRBV14
d_call: -
cdr3_aa: CASSHRGNTEAFF
cdr3_nt: TGTGCCAGCAGCCACAGGGGGAACACTGAAGCTTTCTTT

j_call: TRBJ1-5
clone_size: -
v_call: TRBV30
d_call: -
cdr3_aa: CAWSSIEGQPQHF
cdr3_nt: TGTGCCTGGAGTAGCATAGAGGGCCAGCCCCAGCATTTT

j_call: TRBJ2-7
clone_size: -
v_call: TRBV9
d_call: TRBD1
cdr3_aa: CASSVFGQGGVHEQYF
cdr3_nt: TGTGCCAGCAGCGTATTCGGACAGGGAGGTGTCCACGAGCAGTACTTC

j_call: TRBJ1-1
clone_size: -
v_call: TRBV6-5
d_call: TRBD1
cdr3_aa: CASTRQGGYTEAFF
cdr3_nt: TGTGCCAGCACCCGACAGGGAGGTTACACTGAAGCTTTCTTT

j_call: TRBJ1-3
clone_size: -
v_call: TRBV5-1
d_call: -
cdr3_aa: CASSLISMGASTGNTIYF
cdr3_nt: TGCGCCAGCAGCTTGATTTCCATGGGAGCGAGTACTGGAAACACCATATATTTT

j_call: TRBJ2-6
clone_size: -
v_call: TRBV30
d_call: -
cdr3_aa: CAWSVLETVQTF
cdr3_nt: TGTGCCTGGAGTGTATTAGAAACTGTTCAAACTTTC

j_call: TRBJ1-6
clone_size: once
v_call: TRBV6-5
d_call: -
cdr3_aa: CASTTGGAMHSPLHF
cdr3_nt: TGTGCCAGCACCACCGGGGGGGCAATGCATTCACCCCTCCACTTT

j_call: TRBJ1-1
clone_size: -
v_call: TRBV7-3
d_call: -
cdr3_aa: CASSLTGNTEAFF
cdr3_nt: TGTGCCAGCAGCTTAACCGGGAACACTGAAGCTTTCTTT

j_call: TRBJ1-2
clone_size: -
v_call: TRBV4-1
d_call: TRBD1
cdr3_aa: CASRGTGTAKCTF
cdr3_nt: TGCGCCAGCAGGGGGACAGGGACGGCTAAATGCACCTTC